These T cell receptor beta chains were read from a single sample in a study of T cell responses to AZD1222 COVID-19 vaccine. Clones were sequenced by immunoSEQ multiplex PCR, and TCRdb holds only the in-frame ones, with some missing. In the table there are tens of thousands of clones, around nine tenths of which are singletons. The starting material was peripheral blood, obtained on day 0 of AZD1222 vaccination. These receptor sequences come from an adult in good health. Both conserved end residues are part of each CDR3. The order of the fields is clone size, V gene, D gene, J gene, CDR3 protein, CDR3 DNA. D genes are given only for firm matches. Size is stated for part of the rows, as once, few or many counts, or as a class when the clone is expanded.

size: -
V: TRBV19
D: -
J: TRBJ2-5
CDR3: CASSRSVQETQYF
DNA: TGTGCCAGTAGTAGGTCAGTTCAAGAGACCCAGTACTTC

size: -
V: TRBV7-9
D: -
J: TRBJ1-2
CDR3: CASSLVSVNYGYTF
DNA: TGTGCCAGCAGCTTAGTATCGGTTAACTATGGCTACACCTTC

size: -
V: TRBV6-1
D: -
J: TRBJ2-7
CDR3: CASSEYQIHFSYEQYF
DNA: TGTGCCAGCAGTGAATACCAAATACACTTCTCCTACGAGCAGTACTTC

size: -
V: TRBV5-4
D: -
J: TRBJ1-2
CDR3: CASSPDGYGYTF
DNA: TGTGCCAGCAGCCCGGACGGCTATGGCTACACCTTC

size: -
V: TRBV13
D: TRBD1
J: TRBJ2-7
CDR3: CASSPPGQGPRDEQYF
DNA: TGTGCCAGCAGCCCTCCGGGACAGGGGCCTAGGGACGAGCAGTACTTC

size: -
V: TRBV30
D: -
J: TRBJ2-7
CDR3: CAWSISREQYF
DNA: TGTGCCTGGAGTATTTCCCGAGAGCAGTACTTC

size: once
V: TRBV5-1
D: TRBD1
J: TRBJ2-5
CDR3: CASRGQAIQETQYF
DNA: TGCGCCAGCAGGGGACAGGCCATCCAAGAGACCCAGTACTTC

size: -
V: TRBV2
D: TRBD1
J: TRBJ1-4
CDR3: CASRLSTGGNEKLFF
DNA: TGTGCCAGCAGACTTTCGACAGGGGGCAATGAAAAACTGTTTTTT

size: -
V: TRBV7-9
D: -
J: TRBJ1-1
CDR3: CASSLSPAGAWPAFF
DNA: TGTGCCAGCAGCTTATCACCGGCCGGAGCCTGGCCGGCTTTCTTT

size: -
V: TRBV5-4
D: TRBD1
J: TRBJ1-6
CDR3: CASSSPGRGKNSPLHF
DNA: TGTGCCAGCAGCTCTCCCGGCAGGGGGAAGAATTCACCCCTCCACTTT

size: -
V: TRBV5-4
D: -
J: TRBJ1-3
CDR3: CASSLSGTGNTIYF
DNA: TGTGCCAGCAGCCTGTCAGGGACTGGAAACACCATATATTTT

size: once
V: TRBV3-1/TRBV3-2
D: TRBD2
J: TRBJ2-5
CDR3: CASSLFGTRETQYF
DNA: TGTGCCAGCAGCCTTTTCGGGACTAGAGAGACCCAGTACTTC

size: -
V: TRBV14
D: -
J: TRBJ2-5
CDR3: CASSQDWGRETQYF
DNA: TGTGCCAGCAGCCAAGACTGGGGTAGAGAGACCCAGTACTTC

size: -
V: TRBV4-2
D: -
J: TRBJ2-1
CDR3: CASSQVGGGAWNEQFF
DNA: TGTGCCAGCAGCCAAGTTGGTGGGGGGGCCTGGAATGAGCAGTTCTTC

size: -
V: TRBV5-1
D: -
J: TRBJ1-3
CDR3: CASSQDSSGNTIYF
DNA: TGCGCCAGCAGCCAGGACAGCTCTGGAAACACCATATATTTT

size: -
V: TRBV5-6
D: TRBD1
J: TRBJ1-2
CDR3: CASSFFRGTRGYGYTF
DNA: TGTGCCAGCAGCTTCTTCAGGGGGACCCGGGGATACGGCTACACCTTC

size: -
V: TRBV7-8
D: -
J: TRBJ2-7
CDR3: CASSLVVQGLEQYF
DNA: TGTGCCAGCAGCTTAGTGGTACAGGGACTCGAGCAGTACTTC

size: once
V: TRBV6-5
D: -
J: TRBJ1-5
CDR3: CASRDTNSNQPQHF
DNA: TGTGCCAGCAGGGACACCAATAGCAATCAGCCCCAGCATTTT

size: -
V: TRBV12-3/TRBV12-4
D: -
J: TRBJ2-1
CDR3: CASSLVIPGFF
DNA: TGTGCCAGCAGTTTAGTGATTCCAGGGTTCTTC

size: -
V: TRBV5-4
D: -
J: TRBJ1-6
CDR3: CASSSGLSSYNSPLHF
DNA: TGTGCCAGCAGCTCAGGACTGAGCTCCTATAATTCACCCCTCCACTTT

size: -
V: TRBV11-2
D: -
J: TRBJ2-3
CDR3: CASSLVPVLADTQYF
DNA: TGTGCCAGCAGCTTAGTGCCAGTGTTGGCAGATACGCAGTATTTT

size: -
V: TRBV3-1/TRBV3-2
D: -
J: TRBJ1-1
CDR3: CASSQGRRNTEAFF
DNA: TGTGCCAGCAGCCAGGGACGTAGGAACACTGAAGCTTTCTTT

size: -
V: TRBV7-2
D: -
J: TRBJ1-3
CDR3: CASGRGSAGNTIYF
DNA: TGTGCCAGCGGAAGGGGGTCCGCTGGAAACACCATATATTTT

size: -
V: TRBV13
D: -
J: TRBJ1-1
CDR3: CASSPPRSGTGTEAFF
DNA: TGTGCCAGCAGCCCACCAAGATCTGGTACGGGCACTGAAGCTTTCTTT